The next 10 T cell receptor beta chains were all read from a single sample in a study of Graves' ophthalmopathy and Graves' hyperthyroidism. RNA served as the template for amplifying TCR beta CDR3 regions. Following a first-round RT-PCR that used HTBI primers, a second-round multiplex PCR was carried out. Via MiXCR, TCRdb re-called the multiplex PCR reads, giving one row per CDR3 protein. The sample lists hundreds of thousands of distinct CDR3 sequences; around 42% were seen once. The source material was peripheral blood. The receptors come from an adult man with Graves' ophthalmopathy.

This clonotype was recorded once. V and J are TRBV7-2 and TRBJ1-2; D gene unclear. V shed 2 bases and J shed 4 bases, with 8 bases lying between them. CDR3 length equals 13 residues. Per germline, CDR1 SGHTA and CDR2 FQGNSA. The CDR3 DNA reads TGTGCCAGCAGCTTATACCAAAGCTATGGCTACACCTTC. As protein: CASSLYQSYGYTF.

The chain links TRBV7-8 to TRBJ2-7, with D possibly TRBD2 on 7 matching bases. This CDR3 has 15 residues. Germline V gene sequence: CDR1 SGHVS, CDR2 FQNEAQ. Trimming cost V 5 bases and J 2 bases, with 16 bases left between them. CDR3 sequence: CASSPVRGGPYEQYF. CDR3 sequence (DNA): TGTGCCAGCAGCCCTGTTAGGGGGGGGCCCTACGAGCAGTACTTC.

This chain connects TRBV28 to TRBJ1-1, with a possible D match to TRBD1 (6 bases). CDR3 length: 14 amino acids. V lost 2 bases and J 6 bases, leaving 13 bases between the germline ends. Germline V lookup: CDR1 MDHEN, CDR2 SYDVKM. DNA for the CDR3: TGTGCCAGCAGTTTACCCCCCAGGGGCTCTGAAGCTTTCTTT. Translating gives CASSLPPRGSEAFF. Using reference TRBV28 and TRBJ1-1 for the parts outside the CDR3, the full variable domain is DVKVTQSSRYLVKRTGEKVFLECVQDMDHENMFWYRQDPGLGLRLIYFSYDVKMKEKGDIPEGYSVSREKKERFSLILESASTNQTSMYLCASSLPPRGSEAFFGQGTRLTVV.

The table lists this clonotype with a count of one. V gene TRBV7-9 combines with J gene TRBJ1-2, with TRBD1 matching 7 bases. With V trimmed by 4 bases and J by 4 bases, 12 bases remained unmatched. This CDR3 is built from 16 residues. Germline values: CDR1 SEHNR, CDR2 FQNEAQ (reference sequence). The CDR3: CASSSLEGGRIYGYTF. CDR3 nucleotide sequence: TGTGCCAGCAGCTCATTAGAAGGGGGCAGAATCTATGGCTACACCTTC.

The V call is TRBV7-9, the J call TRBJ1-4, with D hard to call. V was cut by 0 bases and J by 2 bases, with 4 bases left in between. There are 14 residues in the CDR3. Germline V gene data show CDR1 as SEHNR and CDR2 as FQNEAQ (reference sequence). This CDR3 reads CASSLAGTNEKLFF. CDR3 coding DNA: TGTGCCAGCAGCTTAGCCGGGACTAATGAAAAACTGTTTTTT.

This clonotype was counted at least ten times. Here the CDR3 reads CATSGVGYEQYF. CDR3 bases: TGTGCCACCAGTGGAGTCGGCTACGAGCAGTACTTC. The chain links TRBV24-1 to TRBJ2-7; no firm D call. Looked up from germline, CDR1 is KGHDR and CDR2 is SFDVKD. Trimming took off 5 bases at V and 3 bases at J, with 7 bases between the two ends. CDR3 length equals 12 residues.

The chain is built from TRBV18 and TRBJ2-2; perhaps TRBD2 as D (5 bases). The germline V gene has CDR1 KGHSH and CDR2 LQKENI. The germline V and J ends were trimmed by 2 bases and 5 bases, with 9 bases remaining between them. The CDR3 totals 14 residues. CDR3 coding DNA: TGTGCCAGCTCACCAGGAGGAAGTACCGGGGAGCTGTTTTTT. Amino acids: CASSPGGSTGELFF.

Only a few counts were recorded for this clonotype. The CDR3 is CASGRGSSYEQYF. CDR3 DNA: TGTGCCAGCGGCAGGGGAAGCTCCTACGAGCAGTACTTC. The rearrangement joins TRBV6-1 to TRBJ2-7; D is perhaps TRBD1 (6 bases). CDR3 size: 13 residues. V gave up 8 bases and J gave up 0 bases, with 11 bases separating them. Germline loops: CDR1 MNHNS, CDR2 SASEGT.

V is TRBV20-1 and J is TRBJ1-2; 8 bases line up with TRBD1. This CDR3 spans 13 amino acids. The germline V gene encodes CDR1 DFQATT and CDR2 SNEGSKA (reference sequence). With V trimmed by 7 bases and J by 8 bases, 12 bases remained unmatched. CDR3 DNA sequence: TGCAGTGTCAACAGGGGGGCAGCCGACGGCTACACCTTC. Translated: CSVNRGAADGYTF.

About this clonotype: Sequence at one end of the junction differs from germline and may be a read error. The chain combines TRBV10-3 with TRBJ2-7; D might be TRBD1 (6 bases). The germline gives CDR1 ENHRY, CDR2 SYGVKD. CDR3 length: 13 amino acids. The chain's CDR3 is CASSGGLTYEQYF. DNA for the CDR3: TGTGCCAGCAGTGGGGGCCTGACCTACGAGCAGTACTTC.